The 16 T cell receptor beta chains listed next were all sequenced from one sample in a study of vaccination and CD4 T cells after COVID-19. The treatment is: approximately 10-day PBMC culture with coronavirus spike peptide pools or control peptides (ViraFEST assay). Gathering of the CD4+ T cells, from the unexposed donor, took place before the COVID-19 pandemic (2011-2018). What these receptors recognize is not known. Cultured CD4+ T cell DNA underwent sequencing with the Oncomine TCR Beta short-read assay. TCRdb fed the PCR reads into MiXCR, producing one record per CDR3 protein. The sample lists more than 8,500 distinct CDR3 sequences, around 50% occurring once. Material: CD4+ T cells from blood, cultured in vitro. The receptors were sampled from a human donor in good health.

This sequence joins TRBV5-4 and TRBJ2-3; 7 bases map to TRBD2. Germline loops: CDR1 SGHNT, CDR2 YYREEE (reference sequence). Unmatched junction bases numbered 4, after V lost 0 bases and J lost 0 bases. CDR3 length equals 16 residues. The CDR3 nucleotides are TGTGCCAGCAGCTTGGGGGCTAGCGGAAGCACAGATACGCAGTATTTT. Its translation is CASSLGASGSTDTQYF.

The CDR3 reads CASSSLGDGGELFF. In DNA, the CDR3 is TGTGCCAGCAGTTCCCTCGGCGATGGCGGGGAGCTGTTTTTT. The chain is built from TRBV27 and TRBJ2-2; D is undetermined. Trimming left V 4 bases short and J 7 bases short, with 13 bases between. The CDR3 has 14 residues. From germline, CDR1 is MNHEY and CDR2 SMNVEV (reference sequence).

The CDR3 sequence is CASRSGPNTGELFF. The CDR3 DNA is TGTGCCAGTAGGTCAGGGCCGAACACCGGGGAGCTGTTTTTT. The rearrangement links TRBV19 to TRBJ2-2; a possible D gene is TRBD1 (5 bases). CDR3 size: 14 residues. The germline V gene has CDR1 LNHDA and CDR2 SQIVND (reference sequence). V lost 6 bases to trimming and J lost 0 bases, with 8 bases between them.

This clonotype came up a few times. Here the CDR3 DNA reads TGTGCCAGCAGTTTTACTGACCAAAACATTCAGTACTTC. This codes for CASSFTDQNIQYF. The V and J genes are TRBV12-3 or TRBV12-4 and TRBJ2-4; no firm D call. The CDR3 consists of 13 residues. V was shortened by 3 bases and J by 5 bases, with 8 bases between the two germline ends.

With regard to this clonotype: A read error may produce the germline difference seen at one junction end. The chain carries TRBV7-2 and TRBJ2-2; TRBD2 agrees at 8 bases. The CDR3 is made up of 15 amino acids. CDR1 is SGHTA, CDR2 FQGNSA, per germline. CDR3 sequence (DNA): TGTGTCAGCAGCTTATCCGGCGGGAGGAAGGGGGAGCTGTTTTTT. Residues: CVSSLSGGRKGELFF.

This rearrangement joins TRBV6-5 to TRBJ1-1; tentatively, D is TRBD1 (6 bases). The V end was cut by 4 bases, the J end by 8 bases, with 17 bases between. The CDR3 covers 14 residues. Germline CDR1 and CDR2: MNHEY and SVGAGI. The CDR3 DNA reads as TGTGCCAGCAGTTCCGGGGGGGGCAGGCCGGAAGCTTTCTTT. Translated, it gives CASSSGGGRPEAFF.

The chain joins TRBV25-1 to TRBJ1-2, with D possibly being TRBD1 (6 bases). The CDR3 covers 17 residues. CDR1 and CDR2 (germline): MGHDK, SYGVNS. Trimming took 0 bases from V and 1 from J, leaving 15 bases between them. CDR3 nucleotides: TGTGCCAGCAGTGAATATGGAGGGGGGGTTCTTAACTATGGCTACACCTTC. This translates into CASSEYGGGVLNYGYTF.

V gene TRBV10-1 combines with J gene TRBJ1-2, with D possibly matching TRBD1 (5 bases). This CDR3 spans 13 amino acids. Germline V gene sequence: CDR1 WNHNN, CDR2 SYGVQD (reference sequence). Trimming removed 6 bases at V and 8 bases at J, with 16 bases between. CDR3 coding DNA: TGCGCCAGCAGCCCTACGGGGCCTGAGGGCTACACCTTC. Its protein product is CASSPTGPEGYTF.

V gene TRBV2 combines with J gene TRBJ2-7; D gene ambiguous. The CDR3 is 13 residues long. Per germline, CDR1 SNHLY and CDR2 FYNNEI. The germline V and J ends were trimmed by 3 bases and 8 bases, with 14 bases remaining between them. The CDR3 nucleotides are TGTGCCAGCAGTGAGTTTATAGATTGGCAGCAGTACTTC. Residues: CASSEFIDWQQYF.

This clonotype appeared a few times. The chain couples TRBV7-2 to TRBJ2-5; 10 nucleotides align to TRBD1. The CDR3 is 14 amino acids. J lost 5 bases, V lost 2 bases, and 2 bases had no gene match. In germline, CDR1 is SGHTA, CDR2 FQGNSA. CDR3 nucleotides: TGTGCCAGCAGCTTAAGACAGGGGGCGGAGACCCAGTACTTC. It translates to CASSLRQGAETQYF.

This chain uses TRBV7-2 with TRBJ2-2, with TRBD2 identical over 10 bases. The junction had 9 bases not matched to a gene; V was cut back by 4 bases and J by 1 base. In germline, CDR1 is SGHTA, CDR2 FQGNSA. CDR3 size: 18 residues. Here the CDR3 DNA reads TGTGCCAGCAGCTCTCGCCCTAGCGGGGGCCTGAACACCGGGGAGCTGTTTTTT. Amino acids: CASSSRPSGGLNTGELFF.

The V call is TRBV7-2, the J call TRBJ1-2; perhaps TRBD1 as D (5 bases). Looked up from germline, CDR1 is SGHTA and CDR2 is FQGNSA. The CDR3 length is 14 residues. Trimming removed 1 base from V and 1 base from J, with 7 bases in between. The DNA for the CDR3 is TGTGCCAGCAGCTTAGAGGACAATAACTATGGCTACACCTTC. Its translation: CASSLEDNNYGYTF.

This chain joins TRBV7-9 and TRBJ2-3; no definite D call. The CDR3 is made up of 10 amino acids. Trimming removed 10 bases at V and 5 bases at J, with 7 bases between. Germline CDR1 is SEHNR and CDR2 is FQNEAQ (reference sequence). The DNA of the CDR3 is TGTGCCAATGGCGGAGATACGCAGTATTTT. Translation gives CANGGDTQYF.

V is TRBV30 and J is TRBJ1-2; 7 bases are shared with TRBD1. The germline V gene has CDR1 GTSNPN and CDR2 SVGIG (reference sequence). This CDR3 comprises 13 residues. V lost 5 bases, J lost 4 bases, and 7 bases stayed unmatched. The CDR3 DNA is TGTGCCTGGGGCCGGGACAGACCCTATGGCTACACCTTC. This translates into CAWGRDRPYGYTF.

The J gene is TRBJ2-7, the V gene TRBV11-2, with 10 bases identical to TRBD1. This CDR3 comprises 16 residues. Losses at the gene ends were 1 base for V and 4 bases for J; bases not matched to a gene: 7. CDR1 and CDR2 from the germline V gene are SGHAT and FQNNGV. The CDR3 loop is CASSLVRTGGGYEQYF. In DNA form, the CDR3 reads TGTGCCAGCAGCTTAGTAAGGACAGGGGGAGGGTACGAGCAGTACTTC.

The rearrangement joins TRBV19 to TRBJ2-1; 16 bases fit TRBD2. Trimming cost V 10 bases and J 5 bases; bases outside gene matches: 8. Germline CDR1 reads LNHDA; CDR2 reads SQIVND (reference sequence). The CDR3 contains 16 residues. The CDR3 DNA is TGTGCCACCGGGGGACTAGCGGGAGGGATTAACAATGAGCAGTTCTTC. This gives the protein CATGGLAGGINNEQFF.